The rows below give T cell receptor beta chains drawn from one sample of a study of blood T cells in healthy people across ages. TCRdb re-called the 5' RACE reads with MiXCR, one entry per CDR3 protein. The data hold 1.5 million to 2 million distinct CDR3 sequences, with approximately 28% observed a single time. Sample: blood. All receptors derive from a woman in her twenties or thirties in good health. CDR3s include the opening cysteine and the closing phenylalanine or tryptophan.

V gene	J gene	CDR3 protein
TRBV7-2	TRBJ1-2	CASSFRAPGGDNYGYTF
TRBV24-1	TRBJ1-5	CATSEWGNQPQHF
TRBV20-1	TRBJ2-3	CSAPVFGGGDTQYF
TRBV7-9	TRBJ2-1	CASSLERGGLADEQFF
TRBV19	TRBJ2-1	CASSMGLSGADNEQFF
TRBV7-2	TRBJ1-2	CASSLAGEGYGYTF
TRBV7-3	TRBJ2-1	CASSPRGGANEQFF
TRBV20-1	TRBJ2-5	CSAAGTSETQYF
TRBV5-6	TRBJ2-7	CASSSDVAGPFFGDERYF
TRBV5-1	TRBJ2-1	CASQIRAFSYNEQFF
TRBV5-1	NA	CASRSETASYNEQYF
TRBV5-1	TRBJ2-5	CASSFFSGKGSETQYF
TRBV10-3	TRBJ2-1	CAISETPYNEQFF
TRBV6-2/TRBV6-3	TRBJ2-1	CASKGSGDNEQFF
TRBV6-6	TRBJ2-7	CASSPRQGFTYEQYF
TRBV18	TRBJ2-5	CASSPGIGSETQYF
TRBV6-1	TRBJ1-2	CASSRGGEFGYTF
TRBV5-6	TRBJ1-2	CASSLYGRDGYTF
TRBV5-5	TRBJ2-5	CASSLFGQGETQYF
TRBV5-5	TRBJ2-3	CASSLVPSDTQYF
TRBV10-2	TRBJ2-7	CASSEQRTYEQYF
TRBV3-1	TRBJ1-2	CASTRALGSGYTF
TRBV7-3	TRBJ2-3	CASSDSSTTQYF
TRBV18	TRBJ1-6	CASSTTGRSSPLHF
TRBV5-1	TRBJ2-7	CASSDRGGNSYEQYF
TRBV5-1	TRBJ2-3	CASSLAEDTKSTDTQYF
TRBV6-4	TRBJ2-2	CASSDPGGMGELFF
TRBV2	TRBJ2-5	CASRDDPEETQYF
TRBV12-3/TRBV12-4	TRBJ2-7	CASSPLAGGGQYF
TRBV5-1	TRBJ2-7	CASSGRLNDYEQYF
TRBV10-3	TRBJ1-1	CAISPGQNTEAFF
TRBV9	TRBJ2-1	CASSVEAGALNEQFF
TRBV5-1	TRBJ2-7	CASSLEGRQTYEQYF